The rows below give T cell receptor beta chains drawn from one sample of a study of graft-versus-host responses after intestinal transplantation. Using immunoSEQ multiplex PCR, the repertoire was profiled, and TCRdb retains in-frame clones only, with some absent. The table shows 40,000 or so clones, with 83% occurring only once. Specimen: PBMCs, collected 1070 days after transplant. Receptors originate from a human patient who received an intestinal transplant, so some T cells may come from the graft donor. Both conserved end residues are part of each CDR3. The D gene is left open where the match is weak. Expanded clones get a size class; other rows say once, few or many, or leave the size out.

V	size	D	J	DNA	CDR3
TRBV14	once	TRBD1	TRBJ2-7	TGTGCCAGCAGCCAAGTGGGACAGGGGTACTACGAGCAGTACTTC	CASSQVGQGYYEQYF
TRBV5-1	few	.	TRBJ2-7	TGCGCCAGCAGCTTGGTCCCGGGGGCGCTCGACGAGCAGTACTTC	CASSLVPGALDEQYF
TRBV15	.	.	TRBJ2-2	TGTGCCACCAGCGCAGAGACAGGGAACACCGGGGAGCTGTTTTTT	CATSAETGNTGELFF
TRBV5-1	.	.	TRBJ2-2	TGCGCCAGCAGCTTGGTCCCCACTTCGGAGCTGTTTTTT	CASSLVPTSELFF
TRBV27	.	.	TRBJ2-1	TGTGCCAGCAGTCCGTTAGCCAAGGGGAATGAGCAGTTCTTC	CASSPLAKGNEQFF
TRBV6-1	.	.	TRBJ2-1	TGTGCCAGCTGGACCCTTTACAATGAGCAGTTCTTC	CASWTLYNEQFF
TRBV11-3	.	TRBD2	TRBJ2-2	TGTGCCAGCAGCTCCCGGACTAGCGGGGTCACCGGGGAGCTGTTTTTT	CASSSRTSGVTGELFF
TRBV27	.	.	TRBJ2-3	TGTGCCAGCAGTTACAGTGGGGAATCCCGCACAGATACGCAGTATTTT	CASSYSGESRTDTQYF
TRBV11-2	.	.	TRBJ1-6	TGTGCCAGCAGCTCCCGTTCTTTCGGAAGCTCACCCCTCCACTTT	CASSSRSFGSSPLHF
TRBV5-4	.	TRBD1	TRBJ1-1	TGTGCCAGCAGACCGGACAGGGGGCGCAGCACTGAAGCTTTCTTT	CASRPDRGRSTEAFF
TRBV27	.	.	TRBJ1-4	TGTGCCAGCAGTTCCAGCTGGAGTGAAAAACTGTTTTTT	CASSSSWSEKLFF
TRBV28	.	TRBD1	TRBJ2-1	TGTGCCAGCACCGACAGGGTGAATGAGCAGTTCTTC	CASTDRVNEQFF
TRBV7-2	.	TRBD2	TRBJ2-3	TGTGCCAGCAGCTTCCCGACTAGCGGGGGTCGTGACGATACGCAGTATTTT	CASSFPTSGGRDDTQYF
TRBV6-6	few	.	TRBJ2-1	TGTGCCAGCAGTTACGGGACGGGAGATTCCGATGAGCAGTTCTTC	CASSYGTGDSDEQFF
TRBV7-8	once	.	TRBJ2-5	TGTGCCAGCAGCTTGGTTTCGGAGACCCAGTACTTC	CASSLVSETQYF
TRBV5-4	once	TRBD1	TRBJ1-4	TGTGCCAGCAGCTGGACAGGGGGCGTTGAAAAACTGTTTTTT	CASSWTGGVEKLFF
TRBV5-1	.	.	TRBJ1-6	TGCGCCAGCAGCTTAACAGCCTCCGGGGGACCCCTCCACTTT	CASSLTASGGPLHF
TRBV2	.	.	TRBJ2-5	TGTGCCAGCACTCCCGGGGTGGCTTCAGTAAAAGAGACCCAGTACTTC	CASTPGVASVKETQYF
TRBV28	.	.	TRBJ1-4	TGTGCCAGCAGTTTAGGGAGGAATGAAAAACTGTTTTTT	CASSLGRNEKLFF
TRBV6-5	.	.	TRBJ1-1	TGTGCCAGCAGTCCATCGCCCAGGGGCACTGAAGCTTTCTTT	CASSPSPRGTEAFF
TRBV5-1	.	TRBD2	TRBJ2-5	TGCGCCAGCAGCTTAGGCGGGGGGCAAGAGACCCAGTACTTC	CASSLGGGQETQYF
TRBV28	.	TRBD2	TRBJ2-3	TGTGCCAGCAGTTTATTGGGACTAGCGGGAGGCCGCCCGGCAGATACGCAGTATTTT	CASSLLGLAGGRPADTQYF
TRBV28	.	TRBD2	TRBJ2-5	TGTGCCAGCAGTTTATTACGCGGGGGGGCGGAGACCCAGTACTTC	CASSLLRGGAETQYF
TRBV6-5	.	TRBD2	TRBJ2-2	TGTGCCAGCAGTACCCGGGGGGACACCGGGGAGCTGTTTTTT	CASSTRGDTGELFF
TRBV2	.	TRBD1	TRBJ1-2	TGTGCCAGCACTAGGGAGACAGGGGGCTTCGACTATGGCTACACCTTC	CASTRETGGFDYGYTF
TRBV7-9	.	.	TRBJ1-1	TGTGCCAGCAGCTCCCCAGGGATGAACACTGAAGCTTTCTTT	CASSSPGMNTEAFF
TRBV28	.	.	TRBJ1-2	TGTGCCAGCAGTCTAGGGCGCACGAACTATGGCTACACCTTC	CASSLGRTNYGYTF
TRBV10-2	.	.	TRBJ2-2	TGCGCCAGCAGTGAGAGGCTAGAGGTCGGGGAGCTGTTTTTT	CASSERLEVGELFF
TRBV5-1	few	TRBD1	TRBJ2-7	TGCGCCAGCAGCCCCGGACAGGAATTTACGAGACGGCAGTACTTC	CASSPGQEFTRRQYF